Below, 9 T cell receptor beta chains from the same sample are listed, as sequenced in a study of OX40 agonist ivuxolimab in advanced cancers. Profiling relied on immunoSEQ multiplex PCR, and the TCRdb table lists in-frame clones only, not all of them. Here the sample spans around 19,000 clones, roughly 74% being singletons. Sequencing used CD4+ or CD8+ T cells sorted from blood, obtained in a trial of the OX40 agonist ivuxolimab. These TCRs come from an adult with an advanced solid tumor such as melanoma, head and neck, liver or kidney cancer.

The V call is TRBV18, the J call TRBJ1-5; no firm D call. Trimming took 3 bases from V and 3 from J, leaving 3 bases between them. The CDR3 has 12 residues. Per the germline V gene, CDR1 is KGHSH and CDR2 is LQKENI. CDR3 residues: CASSPPNQPQHF. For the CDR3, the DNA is TGTGCCAGCTCACCGCCCAATCAGCCCCAGCATTTT.

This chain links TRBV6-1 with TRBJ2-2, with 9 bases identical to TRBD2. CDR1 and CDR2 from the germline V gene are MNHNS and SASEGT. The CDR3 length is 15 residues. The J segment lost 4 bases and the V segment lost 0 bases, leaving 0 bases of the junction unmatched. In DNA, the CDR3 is TGTGCCAGCAGTGAAGCTAGCGGGGGCACCGGGGAGCTGTTTTTT. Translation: CASSEASGGTGELFF.

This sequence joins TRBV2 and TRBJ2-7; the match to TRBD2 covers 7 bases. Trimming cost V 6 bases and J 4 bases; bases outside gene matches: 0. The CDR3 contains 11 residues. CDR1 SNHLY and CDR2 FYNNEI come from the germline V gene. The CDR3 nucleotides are TGTGCCAGCAGACTAGCGTACGAGCAGTACTTC. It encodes CASRLAYEQYF.

CDR3 coding DNA: TGTGCCAGCAGCCAAGTCGGTCAGGCGGGGCGCACAGATACGCAGTATTTT. It specifies CASSQVGQAGRTDTQYF. The V and J genes are TRBV4-2 and TRBJ2-3, with D possibly matching TRBD2 (6 bases). This CDR3 has 17 amino acids. Per germline, CDR1 LGHNA and CDR2 YNFKEQ. Trimming cost V 1 base and J 1 base, with 15 bases left between them.

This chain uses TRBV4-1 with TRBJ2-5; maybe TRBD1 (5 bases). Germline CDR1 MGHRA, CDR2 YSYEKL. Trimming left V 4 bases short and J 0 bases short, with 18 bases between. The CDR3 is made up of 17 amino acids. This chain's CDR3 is CASSRARPGSNQETQYF. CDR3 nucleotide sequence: TGCGCCAGCAGCCGAGCACGGCCAGGGTCAAACCAAGAGACCCAGTACTTC.

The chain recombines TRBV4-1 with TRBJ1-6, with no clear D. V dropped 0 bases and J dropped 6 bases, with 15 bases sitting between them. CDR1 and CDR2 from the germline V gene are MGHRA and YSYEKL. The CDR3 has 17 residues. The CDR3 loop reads CASSQEDRNGGNSPLHF. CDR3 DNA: TGCGCCAGCAGCCAAGAGGACCGAAATGGCGGTAATTCACCCCTCCACTTT.

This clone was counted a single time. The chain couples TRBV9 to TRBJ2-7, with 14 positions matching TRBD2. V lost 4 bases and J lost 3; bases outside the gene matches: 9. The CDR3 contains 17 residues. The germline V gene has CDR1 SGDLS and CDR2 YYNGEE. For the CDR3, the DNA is TGTGCCAGCAGCCCCGGGACTAGCGGGAGCTGGGACTACGAGCAGTACTTC. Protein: CASSPGTSGSWDYEQYF.

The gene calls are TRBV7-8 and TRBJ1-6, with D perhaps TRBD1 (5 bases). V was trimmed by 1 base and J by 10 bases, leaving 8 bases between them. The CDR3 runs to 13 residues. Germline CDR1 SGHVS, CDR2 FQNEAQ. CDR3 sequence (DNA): TGTGCCAGCAGCTTAGAAGGGGCCTCACCCCTCCACTTT. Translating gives CASSLEGASPLHF.

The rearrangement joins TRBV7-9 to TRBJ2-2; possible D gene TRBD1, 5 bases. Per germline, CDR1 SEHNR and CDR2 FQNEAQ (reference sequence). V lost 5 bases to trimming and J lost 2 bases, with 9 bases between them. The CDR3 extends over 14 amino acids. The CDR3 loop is CASSTGSNTGELFF. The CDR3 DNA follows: TGTGCCAGCAGCACAGGCTCTAACACCGGGGAGCTGTTTTTT.